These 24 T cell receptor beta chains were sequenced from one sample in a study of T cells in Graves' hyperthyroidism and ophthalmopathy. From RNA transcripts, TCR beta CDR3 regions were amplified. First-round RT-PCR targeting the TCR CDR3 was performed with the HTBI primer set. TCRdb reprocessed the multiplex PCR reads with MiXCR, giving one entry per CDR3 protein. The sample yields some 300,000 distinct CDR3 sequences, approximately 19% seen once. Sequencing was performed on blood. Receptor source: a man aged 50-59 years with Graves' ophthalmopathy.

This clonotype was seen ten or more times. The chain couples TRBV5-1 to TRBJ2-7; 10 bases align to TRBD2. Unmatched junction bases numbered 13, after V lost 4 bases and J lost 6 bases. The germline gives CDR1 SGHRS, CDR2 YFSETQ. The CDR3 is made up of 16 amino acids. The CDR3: CASSLGATSGNVEQYF. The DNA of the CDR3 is TGCGCCAGCAGCCTGGGGGCTACTAGCGGGAATGTCGAGCAGTACTTC.

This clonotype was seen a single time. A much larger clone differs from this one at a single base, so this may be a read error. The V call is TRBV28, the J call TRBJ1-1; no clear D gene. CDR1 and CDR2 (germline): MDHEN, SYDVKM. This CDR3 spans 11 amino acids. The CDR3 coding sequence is TGTGCCAGCAGTTCCAGGACTGAAGCTTCCTTT. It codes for CASSSRTEASF.

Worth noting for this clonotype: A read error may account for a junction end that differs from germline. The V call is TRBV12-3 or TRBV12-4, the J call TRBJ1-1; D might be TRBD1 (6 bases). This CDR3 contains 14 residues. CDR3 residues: CASSFGGLNTKAFF. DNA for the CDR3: TGTGCCAGCAGTTTTGGGGGCCTCAACACTAAAGCTTTCTTT.

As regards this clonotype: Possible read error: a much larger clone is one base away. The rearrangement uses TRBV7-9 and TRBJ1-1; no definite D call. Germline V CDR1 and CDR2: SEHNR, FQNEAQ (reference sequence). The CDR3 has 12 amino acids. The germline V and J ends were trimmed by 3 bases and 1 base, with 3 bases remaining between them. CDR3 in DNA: TGTGCCAGCAGCTTTGCGAACACTGAAGCTTTCTTT. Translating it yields CASSFANTEAFF.

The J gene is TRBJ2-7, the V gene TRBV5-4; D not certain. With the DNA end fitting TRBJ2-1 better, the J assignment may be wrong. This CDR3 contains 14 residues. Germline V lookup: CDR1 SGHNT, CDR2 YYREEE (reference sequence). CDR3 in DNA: TGTGCCAGCAGCTGGCAAGGGAACCCCTACGAGCAGTTCTTC. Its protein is CASSWQGNPYEQFF.

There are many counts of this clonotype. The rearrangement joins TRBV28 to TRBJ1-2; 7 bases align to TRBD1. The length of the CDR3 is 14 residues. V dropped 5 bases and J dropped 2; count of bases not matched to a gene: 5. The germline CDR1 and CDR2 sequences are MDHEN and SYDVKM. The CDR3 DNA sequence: TGTGCCAGCAGTCCAGGGGGGAAGAACTATGGCTACACCTTC. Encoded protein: CASSPGGKNYGYTF.

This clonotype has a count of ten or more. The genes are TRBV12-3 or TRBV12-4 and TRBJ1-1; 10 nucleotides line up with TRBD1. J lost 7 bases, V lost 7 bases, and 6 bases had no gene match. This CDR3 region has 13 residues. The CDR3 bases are TGTGCCAGCACCGGGACAGGGGCTAGTGAAGCTTTCTTT. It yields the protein CASTGTGASEAFF.

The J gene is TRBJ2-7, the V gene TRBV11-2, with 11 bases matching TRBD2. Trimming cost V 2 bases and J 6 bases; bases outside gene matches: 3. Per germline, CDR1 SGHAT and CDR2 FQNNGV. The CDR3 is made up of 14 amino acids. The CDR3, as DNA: TGTGCCAGCAGCTTAAGACTAGCGGGAAGCGAGCAGTACTTC. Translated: CASSLRLAGSEQYF.

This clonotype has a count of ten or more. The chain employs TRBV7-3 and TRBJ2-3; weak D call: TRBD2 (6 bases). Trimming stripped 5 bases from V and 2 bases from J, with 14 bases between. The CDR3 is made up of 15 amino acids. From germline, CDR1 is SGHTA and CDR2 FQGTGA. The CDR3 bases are TGTGCCAGCAGCAAGGCGGCGGGACTCACAGATACGCAGTATTTT. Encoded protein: CASSKAAGLTDTQYF.

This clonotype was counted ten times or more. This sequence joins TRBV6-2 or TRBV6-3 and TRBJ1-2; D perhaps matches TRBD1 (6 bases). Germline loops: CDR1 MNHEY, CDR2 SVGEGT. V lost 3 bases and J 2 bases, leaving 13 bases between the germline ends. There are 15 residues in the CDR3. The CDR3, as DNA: TGTGCCAGCAGTTATTCAGGACAGTGGAACTATGGCTACACCTTC. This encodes CASSYSGQWNYGYTF.

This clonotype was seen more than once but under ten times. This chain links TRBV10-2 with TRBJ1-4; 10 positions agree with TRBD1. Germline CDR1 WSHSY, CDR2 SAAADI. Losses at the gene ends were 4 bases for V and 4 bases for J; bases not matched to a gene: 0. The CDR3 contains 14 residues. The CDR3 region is CASSGTGGNEKLFF. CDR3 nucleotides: TGCGCCAGCAGTGGGACAGGGGGTAATGAAAAACTGTTTTTT.

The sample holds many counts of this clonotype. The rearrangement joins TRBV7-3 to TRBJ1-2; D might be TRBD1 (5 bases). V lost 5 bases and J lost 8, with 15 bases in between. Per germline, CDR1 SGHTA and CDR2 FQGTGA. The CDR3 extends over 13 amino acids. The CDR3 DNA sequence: TGTGCCAGCAGCCGCGACGGGGGAAGAGGCTACACCTTC. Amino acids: CASSRDGGRGYTF.

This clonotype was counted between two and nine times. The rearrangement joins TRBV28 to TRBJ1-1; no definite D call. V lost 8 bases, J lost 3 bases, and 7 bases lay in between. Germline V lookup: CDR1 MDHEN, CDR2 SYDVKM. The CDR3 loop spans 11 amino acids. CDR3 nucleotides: TGTGCCAGCGCCGGGGACACTGAAGCTTTCTTT. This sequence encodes CASAGDTEAFF.

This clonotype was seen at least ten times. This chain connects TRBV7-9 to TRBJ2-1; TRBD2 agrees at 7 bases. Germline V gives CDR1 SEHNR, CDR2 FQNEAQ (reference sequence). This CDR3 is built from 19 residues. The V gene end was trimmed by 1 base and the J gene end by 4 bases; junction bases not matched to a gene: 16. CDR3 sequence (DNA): TGTGCCAGCAGCTTAGAGTTTGGCGGGAGCGGAGAGGGGTACAATGAGCAGTTCTTC. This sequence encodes CASSLEFGGSGEGYNEQFF.

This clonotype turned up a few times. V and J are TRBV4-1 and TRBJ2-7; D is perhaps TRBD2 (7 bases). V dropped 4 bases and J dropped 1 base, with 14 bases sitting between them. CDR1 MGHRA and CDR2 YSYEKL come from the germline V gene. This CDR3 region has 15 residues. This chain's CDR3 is CASSRGGAGSYEQYF. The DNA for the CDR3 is TGCGCCAGCAGCCGGGGGGGGGCCGGGTCCTACGAGCAGTACTTC.

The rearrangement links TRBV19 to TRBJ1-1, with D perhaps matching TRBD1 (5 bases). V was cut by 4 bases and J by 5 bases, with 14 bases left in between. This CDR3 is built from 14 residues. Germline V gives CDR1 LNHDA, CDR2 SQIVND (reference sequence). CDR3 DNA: TGTGCCAGTAGTACGGGAACACGGGGGACTGAAGCTTTCTTT. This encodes CASSTGTRGTEAFF. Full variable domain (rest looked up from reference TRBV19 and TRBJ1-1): DGGITQSPKYLFRKEGQNVTLSCEQNLNHDAMYWYRQDPGQGLRLIYYSQIVNDFQKGDIAEGYSVSREKKESFPLTVTSAQKNPTAFYLCASSTGTRGTEAFFGQGTRLTVV.

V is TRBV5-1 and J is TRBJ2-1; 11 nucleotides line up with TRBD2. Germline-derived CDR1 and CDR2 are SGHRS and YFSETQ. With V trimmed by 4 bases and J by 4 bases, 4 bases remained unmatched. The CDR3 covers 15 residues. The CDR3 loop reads CASSRSGREYNEQFF. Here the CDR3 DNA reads TGCGCCAGCAGCCGTAGCGGGAGGGAATACAATGAGCAGTTCTTC.

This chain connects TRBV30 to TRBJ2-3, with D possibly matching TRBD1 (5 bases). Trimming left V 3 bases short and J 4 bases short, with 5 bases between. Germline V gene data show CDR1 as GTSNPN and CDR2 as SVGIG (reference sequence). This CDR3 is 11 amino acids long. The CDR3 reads CAWRQADTQYF. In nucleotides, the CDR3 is TGTGCCTGGAGACAGGCAGATACGCAGTATTTT. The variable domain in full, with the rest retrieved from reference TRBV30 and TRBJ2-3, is SQTIHQWPATLVQPVGSPLSLECTVEGTSNPNLYWYRQAAGRGLQLLFYSVGIGQISSEVPQNLSASRPQDRQFILSSKKLLLSDSGFYLCAWRQADTQYFGPGTRLTVL.

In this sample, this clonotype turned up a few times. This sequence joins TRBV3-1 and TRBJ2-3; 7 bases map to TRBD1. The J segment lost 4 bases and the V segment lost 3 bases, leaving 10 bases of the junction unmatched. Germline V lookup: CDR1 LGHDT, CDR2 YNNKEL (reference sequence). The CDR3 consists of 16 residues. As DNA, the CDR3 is TGTGCCAGCAGCCAGGTAGGGGGCCGAGGCGCAGATACGCAGTATTTT. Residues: CASSQVGGRGADTQYF.

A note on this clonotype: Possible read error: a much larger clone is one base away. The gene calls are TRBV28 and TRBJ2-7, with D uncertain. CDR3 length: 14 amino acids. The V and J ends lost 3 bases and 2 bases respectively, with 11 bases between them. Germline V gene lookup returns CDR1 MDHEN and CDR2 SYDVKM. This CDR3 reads CASSFRSGPYEQYF. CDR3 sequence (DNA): TGTGCCAGCAGTTTCAGGAGTGGCCCCTACGAGCAGTACTTC.

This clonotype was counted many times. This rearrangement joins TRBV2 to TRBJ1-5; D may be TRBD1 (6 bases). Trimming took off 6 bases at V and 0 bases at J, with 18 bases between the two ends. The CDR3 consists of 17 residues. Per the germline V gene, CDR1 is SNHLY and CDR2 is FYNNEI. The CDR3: CASSRRGGTNSNQPQHF. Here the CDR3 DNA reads TGTGCCAGCAGCAGAAGGGGGGGAACAAATAGCAATCAGCCCCAGCATTTT.

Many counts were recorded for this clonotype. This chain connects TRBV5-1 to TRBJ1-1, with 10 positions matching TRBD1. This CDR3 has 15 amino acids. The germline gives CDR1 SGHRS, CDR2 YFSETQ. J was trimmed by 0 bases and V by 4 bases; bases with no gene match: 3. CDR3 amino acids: CASSVGTGVNTEAFF. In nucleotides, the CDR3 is TGCGCCAGCAGCGTGGGGACAGGGGTGAACACTGAAGCTTTCTTT.

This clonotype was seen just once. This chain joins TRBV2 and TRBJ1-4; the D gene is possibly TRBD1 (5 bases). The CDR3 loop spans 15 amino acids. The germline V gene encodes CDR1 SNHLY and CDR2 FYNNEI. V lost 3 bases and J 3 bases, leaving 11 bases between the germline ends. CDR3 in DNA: TGTGCCAGCAGTGAGGCCAGGGCGGCTAATGAAAAACTGTTTTTT. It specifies CASSEARAANEKLFF.

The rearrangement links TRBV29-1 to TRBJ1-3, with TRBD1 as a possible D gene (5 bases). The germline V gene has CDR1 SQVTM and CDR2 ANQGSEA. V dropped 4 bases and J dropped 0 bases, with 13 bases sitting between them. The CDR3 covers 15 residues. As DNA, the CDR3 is TGCAGCGTTGTACAGGCCCCTCTCTCTGGAAACACCATATATTTT. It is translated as CSVVQAPLSGNTIYF.